This TCR beta chain comes out of a study of T-cell reconstitution after alpha-beta-depleted transplantation in children. After removal of 4 bases from V and 3 bases from J, the junction contained 3 bases not matched to a gene. Germline assignment: CDR1 MDHEN and CDR2 SYDVKM. CDR3 size: 13 residues. The library targeted TCRbeta and was prepared with unique molecular identifiers. One entry per CDR3 protein results from TCRdb running MiXCR on the PCR reads. The sample consists of 440,000 or so distinct CDR3 sequences, approximately 42% of them appearing once. Many counts were recorded for this clonotype.

The sample here was PBMCs, taken before TCRalphabeta/CD19-depleted stem cell transplant. This TCR was recovered from a girl aged 2-10 years with aplastic anemia, due to receive a stem cell transplant. The chain carries TRBV28 and TRBJ2-7, with 7 bases that match TRBD1. The chain's CDR3 is CASSSGQLYEQYF. The CDR3 DNA reads as TGTGCCAGCAGTTCGGGACAGCTCTACGAGCAGTACTTC.